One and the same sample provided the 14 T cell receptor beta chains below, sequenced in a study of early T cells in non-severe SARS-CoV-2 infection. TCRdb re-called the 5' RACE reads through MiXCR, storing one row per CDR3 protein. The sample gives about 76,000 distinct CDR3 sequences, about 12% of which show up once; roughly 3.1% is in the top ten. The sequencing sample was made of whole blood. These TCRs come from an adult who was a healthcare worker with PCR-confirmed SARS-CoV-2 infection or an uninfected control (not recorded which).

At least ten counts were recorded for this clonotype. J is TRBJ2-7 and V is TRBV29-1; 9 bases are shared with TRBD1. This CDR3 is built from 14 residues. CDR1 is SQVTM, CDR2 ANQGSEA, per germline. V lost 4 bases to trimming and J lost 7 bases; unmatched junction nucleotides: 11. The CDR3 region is CSVAQGAWSSEQYF. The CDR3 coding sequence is TGCAGCGTTGCACAGGGGGCATGGTCGTCGGAGCAGTACTTC.

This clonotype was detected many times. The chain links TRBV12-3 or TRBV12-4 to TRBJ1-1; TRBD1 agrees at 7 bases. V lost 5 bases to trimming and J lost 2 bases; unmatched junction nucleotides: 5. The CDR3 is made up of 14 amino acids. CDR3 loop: CASSPTGTNTEAFF. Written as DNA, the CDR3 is TGTGCCAGCAGTCCGACAGGGACAAACACTGAAGCTTTCTTT.

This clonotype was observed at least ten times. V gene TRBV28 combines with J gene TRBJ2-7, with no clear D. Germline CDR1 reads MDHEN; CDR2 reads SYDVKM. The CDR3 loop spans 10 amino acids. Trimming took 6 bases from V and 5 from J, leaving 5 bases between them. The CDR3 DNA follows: TGTGCCAGCAGCCATCACGAGCAGTACTTC. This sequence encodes CASSHHEQYF.

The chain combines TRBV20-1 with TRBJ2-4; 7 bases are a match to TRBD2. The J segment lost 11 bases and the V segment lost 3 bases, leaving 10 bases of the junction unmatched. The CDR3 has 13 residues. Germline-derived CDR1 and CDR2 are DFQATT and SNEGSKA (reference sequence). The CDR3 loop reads CSASLSGTTLQYF. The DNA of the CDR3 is TGCAGTGCTAGCCTCTCCGGGACTACGCTTCAGTACTTC.

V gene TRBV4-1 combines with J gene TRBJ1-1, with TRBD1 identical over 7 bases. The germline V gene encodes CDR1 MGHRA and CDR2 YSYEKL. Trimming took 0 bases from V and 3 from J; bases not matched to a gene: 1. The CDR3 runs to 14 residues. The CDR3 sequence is CASSQETGYTEAFF. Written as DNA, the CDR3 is TGCGCCAGCAGCCAAGAGACAGGGTACACTGAAGCTTTCTTT.

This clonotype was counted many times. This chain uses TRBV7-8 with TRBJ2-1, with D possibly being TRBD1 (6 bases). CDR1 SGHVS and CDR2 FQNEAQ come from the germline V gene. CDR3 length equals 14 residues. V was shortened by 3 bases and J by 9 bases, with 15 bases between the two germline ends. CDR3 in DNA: TGTGCCAGCAGCTTGCCAGCCATAGGGGGTGAGCAGTTCTTC. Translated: CASSLPAIGGEQFF.

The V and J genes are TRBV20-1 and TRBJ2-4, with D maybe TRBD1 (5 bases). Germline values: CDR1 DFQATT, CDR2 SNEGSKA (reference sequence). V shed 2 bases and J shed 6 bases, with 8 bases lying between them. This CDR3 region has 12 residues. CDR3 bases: TGCAGTGCTAGACAGGACACAAACATTCAGTACTTC. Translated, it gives CSARQDTNIQYF.

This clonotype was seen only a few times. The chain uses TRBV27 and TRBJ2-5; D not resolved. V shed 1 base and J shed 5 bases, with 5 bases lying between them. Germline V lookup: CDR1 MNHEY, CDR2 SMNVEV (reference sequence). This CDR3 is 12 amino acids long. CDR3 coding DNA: TGTGCCAGCAGTTTATTGGGGGAGACCCAGTACTTC. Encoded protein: CASSLLGETQYF.

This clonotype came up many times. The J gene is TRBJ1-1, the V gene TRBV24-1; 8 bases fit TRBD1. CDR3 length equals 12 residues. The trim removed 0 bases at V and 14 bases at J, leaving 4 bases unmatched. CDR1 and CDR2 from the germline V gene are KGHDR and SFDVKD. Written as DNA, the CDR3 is TGTGCCACCAGTGATTTGCAGGACAGGGTCTTCTTT. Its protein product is CATSDLQDRVFF.

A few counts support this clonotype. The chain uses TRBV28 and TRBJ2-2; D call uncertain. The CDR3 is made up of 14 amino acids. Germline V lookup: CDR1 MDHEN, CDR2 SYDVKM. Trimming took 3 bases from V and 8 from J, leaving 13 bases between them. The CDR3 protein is CASSFGQRRGELFF. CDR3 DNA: TGTGCCAGCAGTTTTGGGCAGCGTCGGGGGGAGCTGTTTTTT.

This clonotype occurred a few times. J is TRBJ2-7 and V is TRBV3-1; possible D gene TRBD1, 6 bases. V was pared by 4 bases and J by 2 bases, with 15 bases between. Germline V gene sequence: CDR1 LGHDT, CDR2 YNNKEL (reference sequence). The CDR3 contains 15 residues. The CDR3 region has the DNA TGTGCCAGCAGCCCCCGGACAGATTTTACCTACGAGCAGTACTTC. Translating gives CASSPRTDFTYEQYF.

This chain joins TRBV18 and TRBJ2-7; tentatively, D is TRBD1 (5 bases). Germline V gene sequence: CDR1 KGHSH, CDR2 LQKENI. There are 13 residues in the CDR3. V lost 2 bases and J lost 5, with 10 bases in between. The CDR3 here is CASSPRGTDEQYF. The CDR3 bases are TGTGCCAGCTCACCAAGGGGAACTGACGAGCAGTACTTC.

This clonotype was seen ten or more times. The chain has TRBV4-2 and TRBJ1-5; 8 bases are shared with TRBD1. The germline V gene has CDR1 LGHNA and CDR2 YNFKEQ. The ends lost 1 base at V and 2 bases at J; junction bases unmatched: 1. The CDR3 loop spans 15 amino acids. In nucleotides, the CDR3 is TGTGCCAGCAGCCAAGGGGGACAGGGCAATCAGCCCCAGCATTTT. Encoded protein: CASSQGGQGNQPQHF.

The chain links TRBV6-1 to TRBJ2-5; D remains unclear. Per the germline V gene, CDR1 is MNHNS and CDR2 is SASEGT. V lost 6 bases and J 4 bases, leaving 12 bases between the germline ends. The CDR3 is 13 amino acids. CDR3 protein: CASRTQGPETQYF. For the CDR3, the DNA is TGTGCCAGCAGGACGCAAGGACCAGAGACCCAGTACTTC.